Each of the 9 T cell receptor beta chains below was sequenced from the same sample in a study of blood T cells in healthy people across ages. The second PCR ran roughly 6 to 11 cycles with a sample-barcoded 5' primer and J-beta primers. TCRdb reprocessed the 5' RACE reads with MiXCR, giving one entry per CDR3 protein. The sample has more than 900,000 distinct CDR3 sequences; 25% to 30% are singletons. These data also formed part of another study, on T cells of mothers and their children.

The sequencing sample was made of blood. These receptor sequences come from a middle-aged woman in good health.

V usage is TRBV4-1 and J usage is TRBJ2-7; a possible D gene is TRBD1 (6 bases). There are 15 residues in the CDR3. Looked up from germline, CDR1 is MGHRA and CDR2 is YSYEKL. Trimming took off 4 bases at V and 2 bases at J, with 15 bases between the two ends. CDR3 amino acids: CASSRDRTETYEQYF. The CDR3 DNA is TGCGCCAGCAGCCGAGACCGGACAGAAACCTACGAGCAGTACTTC.

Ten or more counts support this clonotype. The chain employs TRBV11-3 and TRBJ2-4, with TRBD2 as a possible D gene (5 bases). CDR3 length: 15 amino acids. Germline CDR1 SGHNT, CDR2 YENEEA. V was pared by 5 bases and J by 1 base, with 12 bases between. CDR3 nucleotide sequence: TGTGCCAGCAGCCTCCGCGGGTCCGCCAAAAACATTCAGTACTTC. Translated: CASSLRGSAKNIQYF.

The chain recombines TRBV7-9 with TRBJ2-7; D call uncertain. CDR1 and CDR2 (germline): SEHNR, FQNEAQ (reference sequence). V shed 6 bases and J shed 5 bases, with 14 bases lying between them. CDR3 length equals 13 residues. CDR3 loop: CASSHVRYNEQYF. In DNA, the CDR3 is TGTGCCAGCAGTCACGTCAGGTACAACGAGCAGTACTTC.

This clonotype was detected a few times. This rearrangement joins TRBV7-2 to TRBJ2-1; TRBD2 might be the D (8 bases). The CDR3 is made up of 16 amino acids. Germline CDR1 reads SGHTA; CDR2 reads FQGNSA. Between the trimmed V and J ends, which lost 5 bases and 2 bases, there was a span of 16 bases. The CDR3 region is CASSRGGGGPYNEQFF. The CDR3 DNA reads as TGTGCCAGCAGCCGAGGGGGCGGGGGGCCCTACAATGAGCAGTTCTTC.

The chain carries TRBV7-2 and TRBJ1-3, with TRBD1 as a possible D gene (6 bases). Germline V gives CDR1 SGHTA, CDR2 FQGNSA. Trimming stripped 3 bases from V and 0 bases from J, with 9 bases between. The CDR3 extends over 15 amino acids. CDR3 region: CASSLGGLSGNTIYF. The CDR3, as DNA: TGTGCCAGCAGCTTGGGGGGCCTCTCTGGAAACACCATATATTTT. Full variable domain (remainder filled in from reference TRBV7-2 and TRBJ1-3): GAGVSQSPSNKVTEKGKDVELRCDPISGHTALYWYRQSLGQGLEFLIYFQGNSAPDKSGLPSDRFSAERTGGSVSTLTIQRTQQEDSAVYLCASSLGGLSGNTIYFGEGSWLTVV.

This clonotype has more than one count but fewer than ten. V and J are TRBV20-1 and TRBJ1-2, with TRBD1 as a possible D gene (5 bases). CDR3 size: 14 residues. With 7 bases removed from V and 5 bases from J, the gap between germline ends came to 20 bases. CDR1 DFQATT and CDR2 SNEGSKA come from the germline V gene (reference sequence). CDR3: CSVYRAGTGYGYTF. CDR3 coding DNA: TGCAGTGTTTATCGTGCGGGGACGGGATATGGCTACACCTTC.

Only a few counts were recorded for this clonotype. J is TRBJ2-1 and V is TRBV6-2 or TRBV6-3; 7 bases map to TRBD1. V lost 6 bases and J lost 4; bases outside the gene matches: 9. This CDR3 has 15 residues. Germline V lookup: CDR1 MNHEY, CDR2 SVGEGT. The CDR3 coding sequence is TGTGCCAGCAGCCGACCGGGACAGTCATACAATGAGCAGTTCTTC. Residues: CASSRPGQSYNEQFF.

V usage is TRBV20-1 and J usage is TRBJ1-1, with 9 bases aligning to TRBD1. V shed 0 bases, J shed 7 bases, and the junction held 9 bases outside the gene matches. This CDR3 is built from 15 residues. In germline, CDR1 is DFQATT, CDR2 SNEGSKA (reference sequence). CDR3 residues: CSARDNLQGADEAFF. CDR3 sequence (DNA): TGCAGTGCTAGAGATAATTTACAGGGGGCGGATGAAGCTTTCTTT.

CDR3: CASSLGQGALNTEAFF. The CDR3 DNA follows: TGTGCCAGCAGCTTGGGACAGGGAGCCTTGAACACTGAAGCTTTCTTT. V is TRBV5-6 and J is TRBJ1-1, with TRBD1 identical over 7 bases. Per the germline V gene, CDR1 is SGHDT and CDR2 is YYEEEE. Germline trimming cut 0 bases from V and 0 bases from J; bases unmatched to any gene: 5. This CDR3 has 16 residues.